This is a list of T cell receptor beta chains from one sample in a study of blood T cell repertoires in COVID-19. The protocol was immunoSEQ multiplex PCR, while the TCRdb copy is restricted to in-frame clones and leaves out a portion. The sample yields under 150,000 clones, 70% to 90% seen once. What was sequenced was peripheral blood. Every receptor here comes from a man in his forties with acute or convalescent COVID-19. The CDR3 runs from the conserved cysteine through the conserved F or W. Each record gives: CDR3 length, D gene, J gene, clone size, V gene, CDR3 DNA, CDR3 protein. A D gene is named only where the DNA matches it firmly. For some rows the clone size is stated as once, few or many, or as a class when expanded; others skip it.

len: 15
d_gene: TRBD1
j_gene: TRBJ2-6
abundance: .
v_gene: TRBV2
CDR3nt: TGTGCCAGCAGTTGGGACAGCTCTGGGGCCAACGTCCTGACTTTC
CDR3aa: CASSWDSSGANVLTF

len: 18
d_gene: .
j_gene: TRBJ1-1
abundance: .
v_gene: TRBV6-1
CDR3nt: TGTGCCAGCAGTGGAAGGAGAATCGTAAAATCTACGAACACTGAAGCTTTCTTT
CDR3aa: CASSGRRIVKSTNTEAFF

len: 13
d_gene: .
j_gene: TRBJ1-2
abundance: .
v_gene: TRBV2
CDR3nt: TGTGCCAGCAGTGTTAGTCGAGTAGATGGCTACACCTTC
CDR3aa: CASSVSRVDGYTF

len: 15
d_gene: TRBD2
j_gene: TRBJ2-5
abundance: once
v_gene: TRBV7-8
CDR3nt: TGTGCCAGCAGCCAACCCGGGGGGGCGGGAGAGACCCAGTACTTC
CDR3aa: CASSQPGGAGETQYF

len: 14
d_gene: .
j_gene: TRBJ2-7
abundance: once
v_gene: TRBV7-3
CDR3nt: TGTGCCAGCAGCCCTCTTGAGGGCAGGCGCGAGCAGTACTTC
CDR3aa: CASSPLEGRREQYF

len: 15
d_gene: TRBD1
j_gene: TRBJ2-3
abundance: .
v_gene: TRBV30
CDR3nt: TGTGCCTGGAGTGTACTCTGGACAGGGGGCAATACGCAGTATTTT
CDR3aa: CAWSVLWTGGNTQYF

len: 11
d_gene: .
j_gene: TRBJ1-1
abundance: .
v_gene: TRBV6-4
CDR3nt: TGTGCCAGCAGAGTCGACAGGGAAGCTTTCTTT
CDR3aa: CASRVDREAFF

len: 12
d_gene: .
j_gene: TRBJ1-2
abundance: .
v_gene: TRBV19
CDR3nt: TGTGCCAGTAGCCGGGACACTTATGGCTACACCTTC
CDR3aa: CASSRDTYGYTF

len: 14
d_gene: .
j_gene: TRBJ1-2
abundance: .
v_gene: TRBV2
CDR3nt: TGTGCCAGCAGGGATACTCTGGACAGCCATGGCTACACCTTC
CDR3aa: CASRDTLDSHGYTF

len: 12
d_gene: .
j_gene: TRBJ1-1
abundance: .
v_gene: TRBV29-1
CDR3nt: TGCAGCCCCCAAACCCAGCCATCGGGAGCTTTCTTT
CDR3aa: CSPQTQPSGAFF

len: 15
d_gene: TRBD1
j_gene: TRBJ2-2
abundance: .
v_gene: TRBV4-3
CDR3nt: TGCGCCAGCAGTGGGGACAGGCAGAACACCGGGGAGCTGTTTTTT
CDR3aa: CASSGDRQNTGELFF

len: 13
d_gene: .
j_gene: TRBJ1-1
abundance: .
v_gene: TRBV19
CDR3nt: TGTGCCAGTAGTAGGATCGGAGGATCTGAAGCTTTCTTT
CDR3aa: CASSRIGGSEAFF

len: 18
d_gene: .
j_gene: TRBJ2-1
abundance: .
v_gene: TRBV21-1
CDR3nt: TGTGCCAGCAGCAAAAAGGGGCGGGACAGGGCAGACCGGGGTGAGCAGTTCTTC
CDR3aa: CASSKKGRDRADRGEQFF

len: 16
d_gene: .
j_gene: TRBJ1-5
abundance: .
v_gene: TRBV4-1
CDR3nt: TGCGCCAGCAGCCAAGAGATGAACGGGTTTGGACAGCCCCAGCATTTT
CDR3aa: CASSQEMNGFGQPQHF

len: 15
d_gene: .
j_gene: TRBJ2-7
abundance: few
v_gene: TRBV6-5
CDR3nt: TGTGCCAGCAGACGGGATCGGACAGTCCCCTACGAGCAGTACTTC
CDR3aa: CASRRDRTVPYEQYF

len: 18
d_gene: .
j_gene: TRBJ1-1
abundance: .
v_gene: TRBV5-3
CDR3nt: TGTGCCAGAAGCCCGCCTCGTTCTTGGATGAATGAGGACACTGAAGCTTTCTTT
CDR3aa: CARSPPRSWMNEDTEAFF

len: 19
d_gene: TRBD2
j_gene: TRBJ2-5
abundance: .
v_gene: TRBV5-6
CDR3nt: TGTGCCAGCAGCCGGACTAGCGGGGGGCGCACCCTGTACCAAGAGACCCAGTACTTC
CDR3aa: CASSRTSGGRTLYQETQYF

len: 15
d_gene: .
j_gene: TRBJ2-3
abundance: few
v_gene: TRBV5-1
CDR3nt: TGCGCCAGCAGCCAGGACAGCACCAGCACAGATACGCAGTATTTT
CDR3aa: CASSQDSTSTDTQYF

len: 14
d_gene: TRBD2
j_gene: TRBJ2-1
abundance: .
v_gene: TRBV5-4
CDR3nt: TGTGCCAGCAGCTTGGCGACTAGCGGCAATGAGCAGTTCTTC
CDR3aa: CASSLATSGNEQFF

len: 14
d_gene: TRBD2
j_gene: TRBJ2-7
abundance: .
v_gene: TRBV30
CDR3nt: TGTGCCTGGAGAACTAGCGGGGGGATATACGAGCAGTACTTC
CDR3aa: CAWRTSGGIYEQYF

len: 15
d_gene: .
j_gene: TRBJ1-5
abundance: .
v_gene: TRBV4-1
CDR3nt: TGCGCCAGCAGCCAGGGTGAGGGTAGGGATCAGCCCCAGCATTTT
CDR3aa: CASSQGEGRDQPQHF

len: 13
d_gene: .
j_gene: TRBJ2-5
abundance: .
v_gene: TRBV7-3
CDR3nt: TGTGCCAGCAGCTTACGGGTACCAGAGACCCAGTACTTC
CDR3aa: CASSLRVPETQYF

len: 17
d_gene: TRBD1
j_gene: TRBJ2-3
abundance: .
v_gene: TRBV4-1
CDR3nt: TGCGCCAGCAGCCAAGATGGAACAGGGGCGATGGCAGATACGCAGTATTTT
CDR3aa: CASSQDGTGAMADTQYF

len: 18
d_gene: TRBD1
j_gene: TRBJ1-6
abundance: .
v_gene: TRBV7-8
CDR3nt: TGTGCCAGCAGCTTAATGGGACAGGGTTGGTCTTTGAATTCACCCCTCCACTTT
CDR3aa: CASSLMGQGWSLNSPLHF

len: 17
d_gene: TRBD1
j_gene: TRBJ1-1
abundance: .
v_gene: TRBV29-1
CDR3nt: TGCAGCACCCGGGACAGGGGGTCATCAGGCCGGAACACTGAAGCTTTCTTT
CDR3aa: CSTRDRGSSGRNTEAFF

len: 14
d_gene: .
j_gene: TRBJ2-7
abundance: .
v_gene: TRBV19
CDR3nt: TGTGCCAGTAGCCTGGGGAGCCAGACCTACGAGCAGTACTTC
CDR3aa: CASSLGSQTYEQYF

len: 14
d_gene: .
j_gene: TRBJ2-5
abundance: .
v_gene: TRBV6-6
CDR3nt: TGTGCCAGCAGTTACCAATCTGCCCAGGAGACCCAGTACTTC
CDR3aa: CASSYQSAQETQYF

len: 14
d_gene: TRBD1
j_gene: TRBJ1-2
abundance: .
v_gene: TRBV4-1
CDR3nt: TGCGCCAGCAGCCAAGACGGACAGGGGGGTGGCTACACCTTC
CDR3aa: CASSQDGQGGGYTF

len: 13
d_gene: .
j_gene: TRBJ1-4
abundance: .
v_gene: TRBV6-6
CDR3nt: TGTGCCAGCAGTTACTCCCTCAATGAAAAACTGTTTTTT
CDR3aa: CASSYSLNEKLFF

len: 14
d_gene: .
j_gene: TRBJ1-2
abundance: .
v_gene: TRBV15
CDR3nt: TGTGCCACCAGCAGCTACGGAGGGAGCTATGGCTACACCTTC
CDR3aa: CATSSYGGSYGYTF

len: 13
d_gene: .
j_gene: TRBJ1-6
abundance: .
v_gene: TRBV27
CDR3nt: TGTGCCTCGGGAGACGGCTATAATTCACCCCTCCACTTT
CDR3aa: CASGDGYNSPLHF

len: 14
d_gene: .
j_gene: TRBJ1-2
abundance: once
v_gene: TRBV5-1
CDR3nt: TGCGCCAGCAGCCAAGATATGCAGGGCCGCGGCTACACCTTC
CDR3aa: CASSQDMQGRGYTF

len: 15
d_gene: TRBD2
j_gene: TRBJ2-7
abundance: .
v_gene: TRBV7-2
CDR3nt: TGTGCCAGCAGCTCGGCGGGAGGAGGGGCCTACGAGCAGTACTTC
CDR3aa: CASSSAGGGAYEQYF

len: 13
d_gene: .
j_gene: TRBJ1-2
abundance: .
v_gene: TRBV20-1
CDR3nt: TGCAGTGCTAGTGCAGGGACTGCCTATGGCTACACCTTC
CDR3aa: CSASAGTAYGYTF

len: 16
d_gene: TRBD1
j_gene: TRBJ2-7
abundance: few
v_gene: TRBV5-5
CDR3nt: TGTGCCAGCAGCCTAAACCGGGACAGATCCACTAACGAGCAGTACTTC
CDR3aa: CASSLNRDRSTNEQYF

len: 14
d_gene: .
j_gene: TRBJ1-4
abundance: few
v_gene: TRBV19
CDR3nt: TGTGCCAGTAGTATTGGTCAGGGGAGAGAAAAACTGTTTTTT
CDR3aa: CASSIGQGREKLFF

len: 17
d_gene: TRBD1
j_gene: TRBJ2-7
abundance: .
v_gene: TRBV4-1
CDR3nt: TGCGCCAGCAGCCAAGGCCGCAGGGACAGAACCTCCTACGAGCAGTACTTC
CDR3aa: CASSQGRRDRTSYEQYF